This record covers a single T cell receptor (beta chain). The CDR3 is 17 amino acids. CDR1 and CDR2 from the germline V gene are SGHVS and FQNEAQ. J gave up 4 bases and V 1 base, and 9 bases lay outside the gene matches. The sample originates from a study of identical twins. From the 5' RACE reads, TCRdb called clonotypes with MiXCR, one entry per CDR3 protein. The sample holds a few hundred thousand distinct CDR3 sequences, approximately 9.6% seen once. These same records also appear under a second study, on yellow fever vaccine responses in identical twins.

The V gene is TRBV7-8, the J gene TRBJ2-3; the match to TRBD2 covers 9 bases. Material for sequencing was PBMCs. This sequence was found in a woman in her late teens or twenties in good health. The DNA of the CDR3 is TGTGCCAGCAGCTTAGTCGGGAAGGGCGGGAGGGCAGATACGCAGTATTTT. It codes for CASSLVGKGGRADTQYF. The full variable domain, in which reference TRBV7-8 and TRBJ2-3 provide the parts outside the CDR3, is GAGVSQSPRYKVAKRGQDVALRCDPISGHVSLFWYQQALGQGPEFLTYFQNEAQLDKSGLPSDRFFAERPEGSVSTLKIQRTQQEDSAVYLCASSLVGKGGRADTQYFGPGTRLTVL.